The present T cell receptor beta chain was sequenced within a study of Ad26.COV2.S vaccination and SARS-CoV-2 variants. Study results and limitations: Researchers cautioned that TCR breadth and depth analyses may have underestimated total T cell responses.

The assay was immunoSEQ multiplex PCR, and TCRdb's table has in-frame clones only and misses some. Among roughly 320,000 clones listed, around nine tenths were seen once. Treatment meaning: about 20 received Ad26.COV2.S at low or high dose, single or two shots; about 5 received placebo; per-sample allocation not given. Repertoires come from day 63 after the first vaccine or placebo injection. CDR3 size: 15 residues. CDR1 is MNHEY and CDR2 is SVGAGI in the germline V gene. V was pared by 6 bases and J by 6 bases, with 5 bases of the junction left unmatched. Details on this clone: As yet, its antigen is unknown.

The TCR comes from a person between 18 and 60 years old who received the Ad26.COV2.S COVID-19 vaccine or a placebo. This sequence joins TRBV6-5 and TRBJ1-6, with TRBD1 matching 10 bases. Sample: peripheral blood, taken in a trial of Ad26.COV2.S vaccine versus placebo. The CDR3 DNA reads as TGTGCCAGCAGCGCGGACAGGGGGAGTAATTCACCCCTCCACTTT. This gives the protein CASSADRGSNSPLHF.